This T cell receptor beta chain was found in a study of T cell responses to AZD1222 COVID-19 vaccine. The CDR3 runs 12 residues. Deletions cut 7 bases from V and 6 bases from J, with 10 bases between. In germline, CDR1 is MDHEN, CDR2 SYDVKM. Generated by immunoSEQ multiplex PCR, the TCRdb table keeps only in-frame clones and is missing some. The sample records 95,000 to 120,000 clones, approximately 90% being singletons. The V gene is TRBV28, the J gene TRBJ1-5; TRBD1 might be the D (5 bases). The sequence derives from an adult in good health. The material was peripheral blood, obtained on day 0 of MenACWY control vaccination. CDR3 bases: TGTGCCAGCACCCCAGGGTTTCAGCCCCAGCATTTT. Protein sequence: CASTPGFQPQHF.